The T cell receptor (beta chain) under discussion was sequenced for a study of blood T cell repertoires in COVID-19. Trimming shortened V by 2 bases and J by 1 base, and 8 bases separated the two germline ends. Germline CDR1 is MNHEY and CDR2 is SMNVEV (reference sequence). The CDR3 totals 14 residues. This clone was seen a single time. Other nucleotide sequences from this sample produce the same CDR3. Sequencing used immunoSEQ multiplex PCR; TCRdb keeps in-frame clones, though not all of them. The sample consists of about 240,000 clones, roughly 80% of them appearing once. Input material: peripheral blood. This clonotype was sampled from a woman younger than 30 with acute or convalescent COVID-19. The V and J genes are TRBV27 and TRBJ1-2; perhaps TRBD1 as D (6 bases). CDR3: CASSLRGGNYGYTF. The CDR3 bases are TGTGCCAGCAGTTTACGAGGGGGTAACTATGGCTACACCTTC.